This T cell receptor beta chain was recorded in a study of Ad26.COV2.S vaccination and SARS-CoV-2 variants. Turning to the study itself: Administration of Ad26.COV2.S was intramuscular, either once or twice 56 days apart.

The treatment was: around 19 received Ad26.COV2.S at low or high dose, single or two shots; about 5 received placebo; per-sample allocation not given. Sample collection was performed on day 63 after the first vaccine or placebo injection. Here immunoSEQ multiplex PCR was the method, and the copy in TCRdb shows in-frame clones only, minus some. The sample lists about 400,000 clones, 83% occurring once. This sequence originates from a person aged 18-65 years who received the Ad26.COV2.S COVID-19 vaccine or a placebo. Sequenced material: peripheral blood, taken in a trial of Ad26.COV2.S vaccine versus placebo.

In DNA, the CDR3 is TGTGCCAGCAGCCCAGGGAATAGTCCCTACGAGCAGTACTTC. Translating it yields CASSPGNSPYEQYF. This sequence joins TRBV7-7 and TRBJ2-7; tentative D call: TRBD1 (5 bases). The CDR3 covers 14 residues. V gave up 5 bases and J gave up 2 bases, with 13 bases separating them. CDR1 is SSHAT and CDR2 is FNYEAQ in the germline V gene (reference sequence).